What follows is one T cell receptor beta chain and its context. The sample belongs to a study of blood T cell repertoires in COVID-19. Using immunoSEQ multiplex PCR, the repertoire was profiled, and TCRdb retains in-frame clones only, with some absent. The table has approximately 300,000 clones, roughly 90% seen once. Participants were placed into cohorts based on the clinical history they reported. CDR3 length: 18 amino acids. Trimming took 2 bases from V and 0 from J, leaving 18 bases between them. The germline V gene has CDR1 SGHKS and CDR2 YYEKEE (reference sequence). This sequence was found in a woman aged 25 to 45 who had been exposed to COVID-19. The rearrangement uses TRBV5-5 and TRBJ1-3; the D is unclear. The sequenced sample was PBMCs or T cells enriched from blood (not recorded which). CDR3 nucleotide sequence: TGTGCCAGCAGCTTACCTAATAGAATGGGGAGCTCTGGAAACACCATATATTTT. Translation: CASSLPNRMGSSGNTIYF.